This TCR beta chain was sequenced during a study of CD8 T cells in ankylosing spondylitis. Study outcomes and limitations: A number of the motif variants had already been described in reactive arthritis synovial fluid and blood. A TCR beta motif of about eight highly homologous variants seemed to mark ankylosing spondylitis blood. Significant enrichment of disease-linked clones was reportedly seen in matched ankylosing spondylitis synovial fluid.

TCRdb fed the 5' RACE reads into MiXCR, producing one record per CDR3 protein. This table has about 420,000 distinct CDR3 sequences, about a fifth appearing once. This clonotype was observed a handful of times. No antigen is known for it. The CDR3 is made up of 14 amino acids. Per germline, CDR1 DFQATT and CDR2 SNEGSKA (reference sequence). V was clipped by 2 bases and J by 5 bases; unmatched bases: 5. The receptor was derived from a male donor with ankylosing spondylitis. This chain links TRBV20-1 with TRBJ2-1, with 8 bases fitting TRBD2. What was sequenced was blood, either unsorted or a sorted T cell fraction (not recorded which). Written as DNA, the CDR3 is TGCAGTGCTAGAACCGGACTAGCCCACAATGAGCAGTTCTTC. Protein product: CSARTGLAHNEQFF.